What follows describes a single TCR beta chain. The sample belongs to a study of T cell changes during pregnancy in multiple sclerosis. Germline V lookup: CDR1 MGHRA, CDR2 YSYEKL. V dropped 1 base and J dropped 0 bases, with 24 bases sitting between them. The CDR3 covers 21 residues. Sequenced by immunoSEQ multiplex PCR; TCRdb stores in-frame clones only, minus some. The sample has more than 80,000 clones; roughly 90% are singletons. The V call is TRBV4-1, the J call TRBJ2-2; D might be TRBD2 (5 bases). This sample comprised peripheral blood, obtained in the first trimester of pregnancy. The origin of this receptor is a female donor with multiple sclerosis, enrolled in a pregnancy study. The CDR3 DNA reads TGCGCCAGCAGCCAAGCCCGCTTAGCGACTCATAGAATATCGAACACCGGGGAGCTGTTTTTT. Translated: CASSQARLATHRISNTGELFF.